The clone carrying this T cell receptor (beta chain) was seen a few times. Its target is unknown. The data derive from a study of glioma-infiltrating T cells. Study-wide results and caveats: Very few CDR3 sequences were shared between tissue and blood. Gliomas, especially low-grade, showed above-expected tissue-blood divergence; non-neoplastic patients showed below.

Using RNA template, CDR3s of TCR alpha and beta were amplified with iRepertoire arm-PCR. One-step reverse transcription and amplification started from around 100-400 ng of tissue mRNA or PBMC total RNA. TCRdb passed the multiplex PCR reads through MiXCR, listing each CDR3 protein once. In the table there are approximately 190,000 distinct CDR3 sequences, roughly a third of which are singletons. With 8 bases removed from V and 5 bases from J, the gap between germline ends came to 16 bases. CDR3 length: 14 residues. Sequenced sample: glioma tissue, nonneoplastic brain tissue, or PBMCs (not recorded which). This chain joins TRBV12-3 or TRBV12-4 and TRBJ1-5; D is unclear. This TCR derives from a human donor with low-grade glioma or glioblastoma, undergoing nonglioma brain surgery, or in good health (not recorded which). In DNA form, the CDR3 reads TGTGCCAGCGGTCTCCGGGAGGTAGATCAGCCCCAGCATTTT. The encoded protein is CASGLREVDQPQHF.